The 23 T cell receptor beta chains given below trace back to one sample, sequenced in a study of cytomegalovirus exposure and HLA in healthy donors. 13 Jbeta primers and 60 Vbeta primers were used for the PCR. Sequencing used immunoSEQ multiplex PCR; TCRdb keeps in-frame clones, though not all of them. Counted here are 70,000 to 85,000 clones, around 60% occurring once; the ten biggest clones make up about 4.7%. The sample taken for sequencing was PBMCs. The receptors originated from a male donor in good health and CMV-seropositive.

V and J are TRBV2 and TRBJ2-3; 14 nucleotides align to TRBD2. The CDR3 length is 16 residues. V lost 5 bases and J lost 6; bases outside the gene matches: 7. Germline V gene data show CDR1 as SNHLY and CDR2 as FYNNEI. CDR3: CASSKGTSGRSDTQYF. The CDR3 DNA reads TGTGCCAGCAGTAAGGGGACTAGCGGGAGAAGCGATACGCAGTATTTT.

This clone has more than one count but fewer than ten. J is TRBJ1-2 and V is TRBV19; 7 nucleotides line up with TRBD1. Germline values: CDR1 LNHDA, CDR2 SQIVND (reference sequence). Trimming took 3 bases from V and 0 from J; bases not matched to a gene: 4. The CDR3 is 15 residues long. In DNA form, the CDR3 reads TGTGCCAGTAGTATTGACGGACAGGCTAACTATGGCTACACCTTC. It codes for CASSIDGQANYGYTF.

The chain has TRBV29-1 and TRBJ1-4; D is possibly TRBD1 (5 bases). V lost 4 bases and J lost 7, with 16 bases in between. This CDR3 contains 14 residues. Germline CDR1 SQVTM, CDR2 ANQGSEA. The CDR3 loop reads CSVGQGGWAEKLFF. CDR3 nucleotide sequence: TGCAGCGTTGGGCAGGGAGGATGGGCTGAAAAACTGTTTTTT.

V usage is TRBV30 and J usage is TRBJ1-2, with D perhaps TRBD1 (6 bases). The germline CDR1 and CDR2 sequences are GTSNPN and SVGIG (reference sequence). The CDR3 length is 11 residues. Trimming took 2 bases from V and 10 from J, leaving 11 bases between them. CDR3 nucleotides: TGTGCCTGGAGTAAAACAGGGACCTACACCTTC. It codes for CAWSKTGTYTF.

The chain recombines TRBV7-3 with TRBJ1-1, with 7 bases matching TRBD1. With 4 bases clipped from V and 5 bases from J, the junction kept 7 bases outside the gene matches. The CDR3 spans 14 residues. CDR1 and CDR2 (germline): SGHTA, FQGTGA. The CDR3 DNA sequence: TGTGCCAGCAGCTCGACAGGGTCGGATACTGAAGCTTTCTTT. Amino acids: CASSSTGSDTEAFF. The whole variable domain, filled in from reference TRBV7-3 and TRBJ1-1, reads GAGVSQTPSNKVTEKGKYVELRCDPISGHTALYWYRQSLGQGPEFLIYFQGTGAADDSGLPNDRFFAVRPEGSVSTLKIQRTERGDSAVYLCASSSTGSDTEAFFGQGTRLTVV.

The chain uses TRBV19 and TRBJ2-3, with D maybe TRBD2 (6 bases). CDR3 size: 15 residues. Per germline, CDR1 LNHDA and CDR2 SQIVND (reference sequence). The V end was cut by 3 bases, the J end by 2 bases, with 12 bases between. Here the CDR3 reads CASSITGDFTDTQYF. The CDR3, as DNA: TGTGCCAGTAGTATTACGGGAGATTTCACAGATACGCAGTATTTT.

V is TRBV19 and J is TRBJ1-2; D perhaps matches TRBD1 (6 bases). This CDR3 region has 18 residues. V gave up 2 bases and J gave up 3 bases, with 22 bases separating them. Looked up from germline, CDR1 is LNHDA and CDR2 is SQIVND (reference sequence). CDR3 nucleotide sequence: TGTGCCAGTAGTATATCGGTCGGCAGGGGAATAGGGTACTATGGCTACACCTTC. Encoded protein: CASSISVGRGIGYYGYTF.

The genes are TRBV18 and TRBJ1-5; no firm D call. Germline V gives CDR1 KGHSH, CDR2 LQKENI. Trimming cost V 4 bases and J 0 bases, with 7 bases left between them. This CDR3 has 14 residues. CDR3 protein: CASSLADSNQPQHF. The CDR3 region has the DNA TGTGCCAGCTCACTGGCGGATAGCAATCAGCCCCAGCATTTT.

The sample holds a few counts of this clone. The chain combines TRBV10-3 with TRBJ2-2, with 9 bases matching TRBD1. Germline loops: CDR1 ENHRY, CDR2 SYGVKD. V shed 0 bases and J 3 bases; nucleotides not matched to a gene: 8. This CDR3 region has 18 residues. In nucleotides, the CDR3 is TGTGCCATCAGTGAGTCGGGGCGGGGACAGGGACACACCGGGGAGCTGTTTTTT. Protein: CAISESGRGQGHTGELFF.

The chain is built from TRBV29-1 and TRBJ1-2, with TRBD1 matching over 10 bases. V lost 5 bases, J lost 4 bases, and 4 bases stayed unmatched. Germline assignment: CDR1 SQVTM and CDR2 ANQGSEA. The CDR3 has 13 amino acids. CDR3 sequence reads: CSVFGQGGYGYTF. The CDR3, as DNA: TGCAGCGTTTTTGGACAGGGGGGCTATGGCTACACCTTC.

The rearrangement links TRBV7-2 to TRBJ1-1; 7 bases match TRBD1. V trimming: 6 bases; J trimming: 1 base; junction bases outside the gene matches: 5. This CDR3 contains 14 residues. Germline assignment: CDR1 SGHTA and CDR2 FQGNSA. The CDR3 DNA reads TGTGCCAGCAGTTACCGACAGGGGAACACTGAAGCTTTCTTT. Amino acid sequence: CASSYRQGNTEAFF. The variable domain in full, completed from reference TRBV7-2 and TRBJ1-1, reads GAGVSQSPSNKVTEKGKDVELRCDPISGHTALYWYRQSLGQGLEFLIYFQGNSAPDKSGLPSDRFSAERTGGSVSTLTIQRTQQEDSAVYLCASSYRQGNTEAFFGQGTRLTVV.

Written as DNA, the CDR3 is TGTGCCAGCAGTCTCGCGGCGGGAGGGCCAGATACGCAGTATTTT. Amino acids: CASSLAAGGPDTQYF. V gene TRBV27 combines with J gene TRBJ2-3; 9 bases map to TRBD2. Germline V lookup: CDR1 MNHEY, CDR2 SMNVEV (reference sequence). V lost 5 bases and J lost 4; bases outside the gene matches: 7. The CDR3 loop spans 15 amino acids.

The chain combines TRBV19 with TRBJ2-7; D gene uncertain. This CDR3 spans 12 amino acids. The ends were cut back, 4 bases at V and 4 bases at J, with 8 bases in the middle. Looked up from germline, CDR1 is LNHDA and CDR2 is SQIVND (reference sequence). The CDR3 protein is CASSSSLYEQYF. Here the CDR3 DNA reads TGTGCCAGTAGTAGTTCCCTATACGAGCAGTACTTC.

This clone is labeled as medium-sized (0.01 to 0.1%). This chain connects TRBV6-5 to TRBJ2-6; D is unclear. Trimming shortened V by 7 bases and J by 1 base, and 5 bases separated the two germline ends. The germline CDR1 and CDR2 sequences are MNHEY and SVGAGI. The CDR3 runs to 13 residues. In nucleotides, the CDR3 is TGTGCCAGCAAACAGTCTGGGGCCAACGTCCTGACTTTC. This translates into CASKQSGANVLTF.

CDR3 protein: CASREGQGRGNEQFF. The DNA of the CDR3 is TGTGCCAGCAGGGAGGGACAGGGACGGGGCAATGAGCAGTTCTTC. V is TRBV6-6 and J is TRBJ2-1; 9 nucleotides match TRBD1. The CDR3 runs 15 residues. Germline V gene data show CDR1 as MNHNY and CDR2 as SVGAGI (reference sequence). V dropped 6 bases and J dropped 6; count of bases not matched to a gene: 9.

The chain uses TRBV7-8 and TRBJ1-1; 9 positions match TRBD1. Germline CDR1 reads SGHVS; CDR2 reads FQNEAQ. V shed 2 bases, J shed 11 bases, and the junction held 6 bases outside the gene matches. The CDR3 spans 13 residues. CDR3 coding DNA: TGTGCCAGCAGCTTAACGGACAGGGGAATGGCTTTCTTT. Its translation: CASSLTDRGMAFF.

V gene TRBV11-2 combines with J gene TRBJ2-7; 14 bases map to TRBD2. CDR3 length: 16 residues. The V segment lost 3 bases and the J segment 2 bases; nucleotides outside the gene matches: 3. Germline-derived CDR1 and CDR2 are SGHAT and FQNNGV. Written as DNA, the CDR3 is TGTGCCAGCAGCTTCCTGGGACTAGCGGGAGCCTACGAGCAGTACTTC. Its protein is CASSFLGLAGAYEQYF.

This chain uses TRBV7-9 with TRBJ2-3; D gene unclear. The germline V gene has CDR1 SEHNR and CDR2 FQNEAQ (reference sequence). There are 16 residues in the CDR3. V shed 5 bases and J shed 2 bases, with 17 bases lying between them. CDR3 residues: CASSQHFEIPTDTQYF. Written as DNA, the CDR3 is TGTGCCAGCAGCCAACATTTTGAAATCCCCACAGATACGCAGTATTTT.

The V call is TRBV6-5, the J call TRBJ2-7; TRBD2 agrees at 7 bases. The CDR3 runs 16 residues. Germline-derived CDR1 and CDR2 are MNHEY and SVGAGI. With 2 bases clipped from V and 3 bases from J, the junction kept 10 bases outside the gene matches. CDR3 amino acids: CASSYPTGRGYYEQYF. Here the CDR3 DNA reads TGTGCCAGCAGTTACCCTACGGGGCGGGGGTACTACGAGCAGTACTTC.

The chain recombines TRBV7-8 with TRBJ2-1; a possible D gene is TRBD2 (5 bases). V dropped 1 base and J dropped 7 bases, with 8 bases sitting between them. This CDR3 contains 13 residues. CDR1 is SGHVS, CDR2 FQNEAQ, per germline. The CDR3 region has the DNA TGTGCCAGCAGCTTAGGGGAGTCAAATGAGCAGTTCTTC. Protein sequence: CASSLGESNEQFF.

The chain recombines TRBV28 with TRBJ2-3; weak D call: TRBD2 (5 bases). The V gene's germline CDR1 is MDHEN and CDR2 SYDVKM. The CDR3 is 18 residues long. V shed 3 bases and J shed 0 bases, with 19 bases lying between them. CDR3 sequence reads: CASSFSREGRASTDTQYF. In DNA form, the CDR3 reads TGTGCCAGCAGTTTTTCCAGAGAGGGTAGAGCTAGCACAGATACGCAGTATTTT. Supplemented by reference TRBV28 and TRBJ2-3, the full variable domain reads DVKVTQSSRYLVKRTGEKVFLECVQDMDHENMFWYRQDPGLGLRLIYFSYDVKMKEKGDIPEGYSVSREKKERFSLILESASTNQTSMYLCASSFSREGRASTDTQYFGPGTRLTVL.

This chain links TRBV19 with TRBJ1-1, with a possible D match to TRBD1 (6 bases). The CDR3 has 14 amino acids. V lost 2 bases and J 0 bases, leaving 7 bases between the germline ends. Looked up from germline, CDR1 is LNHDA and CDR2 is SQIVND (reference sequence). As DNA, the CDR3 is TGTGCCAGTAGTATAACAGGGATGAACACTGAAGCTTTCTTT. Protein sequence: CASSITGMNTEAFF.

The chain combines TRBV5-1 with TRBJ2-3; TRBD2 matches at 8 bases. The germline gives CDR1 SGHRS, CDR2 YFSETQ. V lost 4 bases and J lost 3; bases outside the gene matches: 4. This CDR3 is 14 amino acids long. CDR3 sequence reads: CASSPGLETDTQYF. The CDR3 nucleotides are TGCGCCAGCAGCCCGGGACTAGAAACAGATACGCAGTATTTT.